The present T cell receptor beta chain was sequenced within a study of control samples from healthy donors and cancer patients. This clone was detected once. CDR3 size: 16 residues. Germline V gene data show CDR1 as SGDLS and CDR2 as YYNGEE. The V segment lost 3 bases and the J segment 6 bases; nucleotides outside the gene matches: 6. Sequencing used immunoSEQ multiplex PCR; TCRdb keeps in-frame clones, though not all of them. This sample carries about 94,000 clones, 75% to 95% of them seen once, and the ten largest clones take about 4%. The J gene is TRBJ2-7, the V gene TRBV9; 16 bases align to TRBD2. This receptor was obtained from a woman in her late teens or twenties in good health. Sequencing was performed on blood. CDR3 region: CASSAGLAGGSGEQYF. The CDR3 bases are TGTGCCAGCAGCGCGGGACTAGCGGGGGGGAGTGGCGAGCAGTACTTC. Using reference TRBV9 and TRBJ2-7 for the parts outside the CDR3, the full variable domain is DSGVTQTPKHLITATGQRVTLRCSPRSGDLSVYWYQQSLDQGLQFLIQYYNGEERAKGNILERFSAQQFPDLHSELNLSSLELGDSALYFCASSAGLAGGSGEQYFGPGTRLTVT.